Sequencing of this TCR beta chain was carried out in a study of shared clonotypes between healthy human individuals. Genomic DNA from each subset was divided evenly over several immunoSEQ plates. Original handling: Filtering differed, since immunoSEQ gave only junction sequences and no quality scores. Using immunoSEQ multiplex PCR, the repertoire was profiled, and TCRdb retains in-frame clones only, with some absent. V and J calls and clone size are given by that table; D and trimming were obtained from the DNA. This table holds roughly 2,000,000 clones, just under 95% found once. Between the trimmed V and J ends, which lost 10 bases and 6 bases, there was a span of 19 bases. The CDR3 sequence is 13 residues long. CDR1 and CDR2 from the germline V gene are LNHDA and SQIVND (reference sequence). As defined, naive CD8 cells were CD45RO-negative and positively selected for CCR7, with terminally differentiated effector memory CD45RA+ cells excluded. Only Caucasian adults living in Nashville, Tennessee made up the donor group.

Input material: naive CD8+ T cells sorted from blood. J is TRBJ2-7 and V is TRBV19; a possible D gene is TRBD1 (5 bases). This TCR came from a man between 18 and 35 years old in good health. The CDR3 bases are TGTGCCACCGGAAGGGGAATCTCGGTCGAGCAGTACTTC. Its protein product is CATGRGISVEQYF.